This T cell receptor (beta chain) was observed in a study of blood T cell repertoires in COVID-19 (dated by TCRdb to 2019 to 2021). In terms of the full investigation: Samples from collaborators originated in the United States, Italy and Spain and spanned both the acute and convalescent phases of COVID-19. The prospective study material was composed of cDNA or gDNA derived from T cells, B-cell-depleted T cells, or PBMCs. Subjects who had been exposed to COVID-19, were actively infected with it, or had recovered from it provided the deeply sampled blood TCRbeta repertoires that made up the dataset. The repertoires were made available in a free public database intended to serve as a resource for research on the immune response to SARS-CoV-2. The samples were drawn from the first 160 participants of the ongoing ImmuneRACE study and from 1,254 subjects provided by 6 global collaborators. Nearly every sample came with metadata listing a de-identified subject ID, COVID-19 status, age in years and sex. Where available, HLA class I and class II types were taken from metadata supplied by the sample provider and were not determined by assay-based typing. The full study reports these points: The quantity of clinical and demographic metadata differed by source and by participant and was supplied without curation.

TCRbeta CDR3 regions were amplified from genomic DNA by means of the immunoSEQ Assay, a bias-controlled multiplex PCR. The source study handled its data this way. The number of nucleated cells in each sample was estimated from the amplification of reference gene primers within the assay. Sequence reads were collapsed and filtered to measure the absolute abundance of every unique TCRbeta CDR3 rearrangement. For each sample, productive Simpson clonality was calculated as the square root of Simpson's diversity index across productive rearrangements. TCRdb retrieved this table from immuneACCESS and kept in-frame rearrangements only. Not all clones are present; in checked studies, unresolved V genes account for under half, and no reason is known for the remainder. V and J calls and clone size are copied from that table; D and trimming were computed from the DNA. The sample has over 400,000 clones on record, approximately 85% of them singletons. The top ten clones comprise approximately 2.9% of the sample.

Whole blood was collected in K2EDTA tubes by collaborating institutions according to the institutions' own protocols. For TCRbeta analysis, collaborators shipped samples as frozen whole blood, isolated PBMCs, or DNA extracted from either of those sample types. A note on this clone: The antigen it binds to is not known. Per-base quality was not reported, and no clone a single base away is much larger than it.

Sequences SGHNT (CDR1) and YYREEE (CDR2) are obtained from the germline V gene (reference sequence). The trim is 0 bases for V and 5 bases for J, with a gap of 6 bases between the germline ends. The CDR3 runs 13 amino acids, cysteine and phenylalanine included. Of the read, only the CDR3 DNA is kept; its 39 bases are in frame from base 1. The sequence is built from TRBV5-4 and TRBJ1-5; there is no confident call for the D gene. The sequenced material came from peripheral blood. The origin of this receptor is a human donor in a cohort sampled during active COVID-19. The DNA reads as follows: TGTGCCAGCAGCTTGGACAGTGATCAGCCCCAGCATTTT. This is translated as CASSLDSDQPQHF.